A single sample gave rise to the 9 T cell receptor beta chains below, sequenced in a study of blood T cell repertoires in COVID-19. Some clones are missing from TCRdb's copy, which holds only in-frame ones; the method was immunoSEQ multiplex PCR. The sample has 90,000 to 110,000 clones, about nine tenths seen once. Material for sequencing was peripheral blood. These receptors were taken from a human donor in a cohort sampled during active COVID-19.

J is TRBJ2-7 and V is TRBV14, with 8 bases aligning to TRBD1. The CDR3 loop spans 13 amino acids. With 3 bases clipped from V and 3 bases from J, the junction kept 1 base outside the gene matches. CDR1 SGHDN and CDR2 FVKESK come from the germline V gene. The CDR3 loop reads CASSHTGGYEQYF. CDR3 DNA sequence: TGTGCCAGCAGCCACACAGGGGGCTACGAGCAGTACTTC.

V and J are TRBV10-3 and TRBJ1-6; a possible D gene is TRBD1 (6 bases). V was shortened by 11 bases and J by 7 bases, with 15 bases between the two germline ends. From germline, CDR1 is ENHRY and CDR2 SYGVKD. The CDR3 has 13 residues. In DNA, the CDR3 is TGTGCCGTCTCCGGACAGCTGAATTCACCCCTCCACTTT. It codes for CAVSGQLNSPLHF.

The V gene is TRBV14, the J gene TRBJ2-4; 8 bases match TRBD1. The CDR3 sequence is 15 residues long. The germline gives CDR1 SGHDN, CDR2 FVKESK. Trimming removed 3 bases from V and 7 bases from J; junction bases left unmatched: 8. The CDR3 loop reads CASSQRQGARNIQYF. CDR3 coding DNA: TGTGCCAGCAGCCAGCGTCAGGGGGCTCGGAACATTCAGTACTTC.

The rearrangement links TRBV12-5 to TRBJ2-1; 10 positions match TRBD1. The CDR3 consists of 15 residues. Trimming removed 1 base from V and 7 bases from J; junction bases left unmatched: 4. The germline V gene encodes CDR1 LGHNT and CDR2 FRNRAP. CDR3 sequence reads: CASGLGQGAGNEQFF. CDR3 sequence (DNA): TGTGCTAGTGGTTTGGGACAGGGGGCGGGGAATGAGCAGTTCTTC. The variable domain in full, with the rest retrieved from reference TRBV12-5 and TRBJ2-1, is DARVTQTPRHKVTEMGQEVTMRCQPILGHNTVFWYRQTMMQGLELLAYFRNRAPLDDSGMPKDRFSAEMPDATLATLKIQPSEPRDSAVYFCASGLGQGAGNEQFFGPGTRLTVL.

The chain is built from TRBV5-4 and TRBJ1-2; D remains unclear. The germline V gene encodes CDR1 SGHNT and CDR2 YYREEE (reference sequence). The V end lost 0 bases, the J end lost 2 bases, and 5 bases lay between the germline ends. The CDR3 totals 13 residues. As DNA, the CDR3 is TGTGCCAGCAGCTTGGCTGTGAACTATGGCTACACCTTC. Residues: CASSLAVNYGYTF.

V gene TRBV3-1 (or the pseudogene TRBV3-2) combines with J gene TRBJ2-7; D gene uncertain. Per germline, CDR1 LGHDT and CDR2 YNNKEL (reference sequence). The CDR3 is 12 amino acids. V lost 5 bases to trimming and J lost 3 bases, with 8 bases between them. The CDR3 DNA follows: TGTGCCAGCAGCTCCTCCCTCTACGAGCAGTACTTC. Translation: CASSSSLYEQYF.

The chain carries TRBV4-3 and TRBJ2-5; D is undetermined. The CDR3 totals 15 residues. Germline CDR1 LGHNA, CDR2 YSLEER. The V gene lost 0 bases and the J gene lost 3 bases, with 11 bases spanning the gap. CDR3 coding DNA: TGCGCCAGCAGCCAAGATCCCCCGCCTAAAGAGACCCAGTACTTC. The encoded protein is CASSQDPPPKETQYF.

CDR3 nucleotides: TGTGCCAGTCATACGACAGGGGCCAATTCACCCCTCCACTTT. It codes for CASHTTGANSPLHF. This rearrangement joins TRBV19 to TRBJ1-6; TRBD1 aligns across 8 bases. J lost 7 bases, V lost 8 bases, and 7 bases had no gene match. CDR3 length equals 14 residues. Germline CDR1 and CDR2: LNHDA and SQIVND (reference sequence).

V gene TRBV3-1 (or the pseudogene TRBV3-2) combines with J gene TRBJ2-1, with 15 bases lining up with TRBD2. CDR3 length equals 15 residues. V was clipped by 4 bases and J by 7 bases; unmatched bases: 2. Germline V gene sequence: CDR1 LGHDT, CDR2 YNNKEL (reference sequence). CDR3 DNA sequence: TGTGCCAGCAGCCGGGGACTAGCGGGAGGAAATGAGCAGTTCTTC. Translating gives CASSRGLAGGNEQFF.